These 20 T cell receptor beta chains share one sample of origin, sequenced in a study of blood T cell repertoires in COVID-19. Measured with immunoSEQ multiplex PCR; TCRdb has only the in-frame clones, and not every one. The repertoire includes 55,000 to 80,000 clones, 70% to 85% of them detected once, and roughly 18% sits in the top ten. The sample comprised peripheral blood. Receptors originate from a man in his sixties with acute or convalescent COVID-19.

The J gene is TRBJ1-6, the V gene TRBV6-2 or TRBV6-3; 9 positions agree with TRBD1. Germline CDR1 is MNHEY and CDR2 is SVGEGT. After removal of 2 bases from V and 9 bases from J, the junction contained 8 bases not matched to a gene. This CDR3 spans 16 amino acids. Here the CDR3 DNA reads TGTGCCAGCAGTTACGAGACTACAGGGGGCTCTTCACCCCTCCACTTT. Translated: CASSYETTGGSSPLHF.

J is TRBJ1-1 and V is TRBV6-5; 9 nucleotides agree with TRBD1. Germline V gene data show CDR1 as MNHEY and CDR2 as SVGAGI. The ends lost 6 bases at V and 1 base at J; junction bases unmatched: 3. This CDR3 is built from 14 residues. CDR3: CASRMTGGNTEAFF. CDR3 DNA sequence: TGTGCCAGCAGAATGACAGGGGGGAACACTGAAGCTTTCTTT.

The chain joins TRBV25-1 to TRBJ2-1; TRBD2 matches at 9 bases. The CDR3 loop spans 16 amino acids. Per the germline V gene, CDR1 is MGHDK and CDR2 is SYGVNS. V dropped 4 bases and J dropped 7; count of bases not matched to a gene: 11. The CDR3 here is CASSVRLSGRRNEQFF. CDR3 coding DNA: TGTGCCAGCAGTGTCCGACTAAGCGGGAGGCGTAATGAGCAGTTCTTC.

The rearrangement links TRBV20-1 to TRBJ1-1; D gene unclear. Germline V gives CDR1 DFQATT, CDR2 SNEGSKA (reference sequence). V shed 6 bases and J shed 0 bases, with 2 bases lying between them. The CDR3 has 10 residues. For the CDR3, the DNA is TGCAGTGCCTTGAACACTGAAGCTTTCTTT. Protein sequence: CSALNTEAFF.

The chain uses TRBV25-1 and TRBJ1-1; D perhaps matches TRBD1 (5 bases). Trimming removed 3 bases at V and 1 base at J, with 9 bases between. Germline V lookup: CDR1 MGHDK, CDR2 SYGVNS. This CDR3 has 14 amino acids. The CDR3 nucleotides read TGTGCCAGCAGTGAGGCCGGACAGAACACTGAAGCTTTCTTT. This gives the protein CASSEAGQNTEAFF.

This sequence joins TRBV7-6 and TRBJ2-2; 7 bases are a match to TRBD1. This CDR3 has 16 residues. In germline, CDR1 is SGHVS, CDR2 FNYEAQ. J gave up 0 bases and V 4 bases, and 5 bases lay outside the gene matches. CDR3 DNA: TGTGCCAGCAGCTACGGACAGGACCCGAACACCGGGGAGCTGTTTTTT. Its protein product is CASSYGQDPNTGELFF.

The gene calls are TRBV11-2 and TRBJ1-2; D ambiguous. CDR1 SGHAT and CDR2 FQNNGV come from the germline V gene. Between the trimmed V and J ends, which lost 1 base and 8 bases, there was a span of 17 bases. The CDR3 has 15 amino acids. CDR3 residues: CASSLVTGLEGGYTF. Here the CDR3 DNA reads TGTGCCAGCAGCTTAGTTACTGGGCTCGAGGGAGGCTACACCTTC.

The chain carries TRBV6-2 or TRBV6-3 and TRBJ1-5, with 9 bases matching TRBD1. Germline CDR1 reads MNHEY; CDR2 reads SVGEGT. The CDR3 extends over 17 amino acids. Trimming at V came to 2 bases and at J to 7 bases, leaving 12 bases not matched to a gene. CDR3 sequence (DNA): TGTGCCAGCAGTTACCCAACGACAGGGGGACTAAGGCAGCCCCAGCATTTT. It specifies CASSYPTTGGLRQPQHF.

This chain links TRBV6-5 with TRBJ2-1; 11 positions match TRBD2. This CDR3 spans 15 amino acids. Looked up from germline, CDR1 is MNHEY and CDR2 is SVGAGI. J lost 4 bases, V lost 6 bases, and 5 bases had no gene match. CDR3 nucleotide sequence: TGTGCCAGCAGGATTAGCGGGAGGGAATACAATGAGCAGTTCTTC. Encoded protein: CASRISGREYNEQFF.

This clone was counted at least ten times. The rearrangement joins TRBV5-1 to TRBJ2-7; TRBD1 matches at 8 bases. This CDR3 contains 15 residues. Germline CDR1 and CDR2: SGHRS and YFSETQ. V was pared by 0 bases and J by 4 bases, with 6 bases of the junction left unmatched. CDR3 bases: TGCGCCAGCAGCTTGGATCAGGGGGCAGGGTACGAGCAGTACTTC. The encoded protein is CASSLDQGAGYEQYF.

The chain couples TRBV29-1 to TRBJ2-5, with TRBD1 as a possible D gene (5 bases). The germline V gene encodes CDR1 SQVTM and CDR2 ANQGSEA. CDR3 length: 14 residues. V lost 2 bases and J lost 1, with 11 bases in between. The CDR3 reads CSVESSGSQETQYF. CDR3 sequence (DNA): TGCAGCGTTGAATCGTCAGGGTCCCAAGAGACCCAGTACTTC.

The CDR3 protein is CASSLESKRASGEQFF. The CDR3 region has the DNA TGTGCCAGCAGCTTGGAATCGAAGAGGGCGAGCGGGGAGCAGTTCTTC. The chain has TRBV5-4 and TRBJ2-1; tentatively, D is TRBD2 (6 bases). CDR3 length: 16 residues. Trimming removed 0 bases from V and 10 bases from J, with 20 bases in between. The germline V gene encodes CDR1 SGHNT and CDR2 YYREEE (reference sequence). The full variable domain, completed using reference TRBV5-4 and TRBJ2-1, is ETGVTQSPTHLIKTRGQQVTLRCSSQSGHNTVSWYQQALGQGPQFIFQYYREEENGRGNFPPRFSGLQFPNYSSELNVNALELDDSALYLCASSLESKRASGEQFFGPGTRLTVL.

There are a few counts of this clone. This sequence joins TRBV6-4 and TRBJ1-6; 9 bases are a match to TRBD1. After removal of 5 bases from V and 7 bases from J, the junction contained 3 bases not matched to a gene. Germline loops: CDR1 MRHNA, CDR2 SNTAGT. CDR3 length equals 14 residues. CDR3 in DNA: TGTGCCAGCAGTATTGGACAGGGGAATTCACCCCTCCACTTT. It codes for CASSIGQGNSPLHF.

The J gene is TRBJ2-7, the V gene TRBV3-1 (or the pseudogene TRBV3-2); D gene ambiguous. V was trimmed by 0 bases and J by 6 bases, leaving 12 bases between them. The CDR3 runs to 14 residues. Germline CDR1 and CDR2: LGHDT and YNNKEL (reference sequence). CDR3 nucleotides: TGTGCCAGCAGCCAAGATACCACCAGGTCCGAGCAGTACTTC. It translates to CASSQDTTRSEQYF.

This chain uses TRBV9 with TRBJ2-5, with 7 bases that match TRBD1. There are 13 residues in the CDR3. CDR1 and CDR2 (germline): SGDLS, YYNGEE. The V and J ends lost 3 bases and 4 bases, in that order; junction bases with no gene match: 3. CDR3 sequence: CASSGGQSETQYF. The CDR3 DNA follows: TGTGCCAGCAGCGGGGGACAGTCAGAGACCCAGTACTTC. Complete variable domain (other parts from reference TRBV9 and TRBJ2-5): DSGVTQTPKHLITATGQRVTLRCSPRSGDLSVYWYQQSLDQGLQFLIQYYNGEERAKGNILERFSAQQFPDLHSELNLSSLELGDSALYFCASSGGQSETQYFGPGTRLLVL.

V usage is TRBV5-4 and J usage is TRBJ1-2; a weak D match, TRBD1 (6 bases). Trimming cost V 4 bases and J 8 bases, with 18 bases left between them. CDR3 length: 14 residues. CDR1 is SGHNT, CDR2 YYREEE, per germline (reference sequence). CDR3: CASSPVTGQRGYTF. CDR3 bases: TGTGCCAGCAGCCCAGTAACGGGACAAAGGGGCTACACCTTC.

This CDR3 reads CASSKDRPLNNSPLHF. DNA of the CDR3: TGCGCCAGCAGTAAGGACAGGCCCCTAAATAATTCACCCCTCCACTTT. The V gene is TRBV10-2, the J gene TRBJ1-6; the match to TRBD1 covers 7 bases. The germline V gene encodes CDR1 WSHSY and CDR2 SAAADI. V dropped 5 bases and J dropped 5; count of bases not matched to a gene: 9. The CDR3 is 16 residues long.

The gene calls are TRBV28 and TRBJ2-7; no firm D call. V was clipped by 5 bases and J by 4 bases, with 12 bases between them. The germline V gene has CDR1 MDHEN and CDR2 SYDVKM. CDR3 length: 13 amino acids. The CDR3 DNA follows: TGTGCCAGCAGTACTGTCGGGTGGTACGAGCAGTACTTC. This sequence encodes CASSTVGWYEQYF.

This chain uses TRBV3-1 (or the pseudogene TRBV3-2) with TRBJ2-1; 9 bases match TRBD2. J gave up 3 bases and V 1 base, and 7 bases lay outside the gene matches. CDR1 is LGHDT, CDR2 YNNKEL, per germline (reference sequence). This CDR3 is 17 amino acids long. The CDR3 bases are TGTGCCAGCAGCCAAGCTTCTAGCGGGACCTACTACAATGAGCAGTTCTTC. Its protein product is CASSQASSGTYYNEQFF.

The chain recombines TRBV5-6 with TRBJ1-6; 7 bases fit TRBD1. The germline CDR1 and CDR2 sequences are SGHDT and YYEEEE. The V segment lost 2 bases and the J segment 9 bases; nucleotides outside the gene matches: 11. The CDR3 is 16 amino acids. CDR3 nucleotides: TGTGCCAGCAGCTTATACAGGGGCGAAATCCTTTCACCCCTCCACTTT. Translating gives CASSLYRGEILSPLHF.